The rows below give T cell receptor beta chains drawn from one sample of a study of shared clonotypes between healthy human individuals. Only in-frame clones appear in the TCRdb table, and some are missing; sequencing was by immunoSEQ multiplex PCR. The sample gives roughly 520,000 clones, about 96% of which show up once; around 0.066% is in the top ten. Sequenced sample: naive CD4+ T cells sorted from blood. These TCRs come from a woman aged 25 to 45 in good health. The CDR3 runs from the conserved cysteine through the conserved F or W. D genes are given only for firm matches. Clone sizes are given selectively: once, few, many, or a class where the clone is expanded.

D: NA
size: NA
J: TRBJ1-1
V: TRBV29-1
CDR3: CSVVVGHMNTEAFF
DNA: TGCAGCGTTGTGGTGGGACACATGAACACTGAAGCTTTCTTT

D: NA
size: NA
J: TRBJ1-2
V: TRBV28
CDR3: CGCGDNYGYTF
DNA: TGTGGATGCGGGGATAACTATGGCTACACCTTC

D: NA
size: NA
J: TRBJ2-3
V: TRBV19
CDR3: CASSMGIPDTQYF
DNA: TGTGCCAGTAGTATGGGCATCCCAGATACGCAGTATTTT

D: NA
size: NA
J: TRBJ2-7
V: TRBV7-9
CDR3: CASSRASGGSYEQYF
DNA: TGTGCCAGCAGCCGCGCCTCCGGGGGCTCCTACGAGCAGTACTTC

D: TRBD1
size: NA
J: TRBJ2-4
V: TRBV6-5
CDR3: CASSSSDREWIQYF
DNA: TGTGCCAGCAGTTCCTCGGACAGGGAGTGGATTCAGTACTTC

D: NA
size: NA
J: TRBJ1-2
V: TRBV6-4
CDR3: CASSEGPLLNYGYTF
DNA: TGTGCCAGCAGTGAAGGACCGCTATTAAACTATGGCTACACCTTC

D: TRBD1
size: NA
J: TRBJ2-3
V: TRBV5-1
CDR3: CASSLGQGAHTDTQYF
DNA: TGCGCCAGCAGCCTGGGACAGGGGGCCCACACAGATACGCAGTATTTT

D: NA
size: NA
J: TRBJ2-1
V: TRBV7-2
CDR3: CASSRTTSSLTEQFF
DNA: TGTGCCAGCAGCCGAACTACTAGCTCCCTAACCGAGCAGTTCTTC

D: NA
size: NA
J: TRBJ2-7
V: TRBV7-2
CDR3: CASSFVRDYEQYF
DNA: TGTGCCAGCAGCTTCGTGCGGGACTACGAGCAGTACTTC

D: NA
size: NA
J: TRBJ1-3
V: TRBV6-1
CDR3: CASYQRFSGNTIYF
DNA: TGTGCCAGCTACCAGAGGTTCTCTGGAAACACCATATATTTT

D: NA
size: NA
J: TRBJ2-3
V: TRBV4-1
CDR3: CASSQDLRSPGKDTQYF
DNA: TGCGCCAGCAGCCAAGATCTGAGGAGCCCCGGGAAAGATACGCAGTATTTT

D: TRBD1
size: NA
J: TRBJ2-7
V: TRBV18
CDR3: CASSPKTGDYEQYF
DNA: TGTGCCAGCTCACCTAAGACAGGGGACTACGAGCAGTACTTC

D: TRBD1
size: NA
J: TRBJ2-7
V: TRBV15
CDR3: CATSPRQGLDEQYF
DNA: TGTGCCACCAGCCCCCGACAGGGGTTAGACGAGCAGTACTTC

D: NA
size: NA
J: TRBJ1-1
V: TRBV28
CDR3: CASVDWGGRQNTEAFF
DNA: TGTGCCAGCGTAGACTGGGGGGGCCGGCAGAACACTGAAGCTTTCTTT

D: TRBD1
size: NA
J: TRBJ1-5
V: TRBV28
CDR3: CASSFSRGQGYNQPQHF
DNA: TGTGCCAGCAGTTTCTCGAGGGGACAGGGATACAATCAGCCCCAGCATTTT

D: TRBD2
size: NA
J: TRBJ2-2
V: TRBV5-6
CDR3: CAGSTSGTVGELFF
DNA: TGTGCCGGATCGACTAGCGGGACTGTCGGGGAGCTGTTTTTT

D: TRBD2
size: NA
J: TRBJ2-1
V: TRBV2
CDR3: CARDPREGLNEQFF
DNA: TGTGCCAGGGACCCGCGGGAGGGTCTAAATGAGCAGTTCTTC

D: TRBD1
size: once
J: TRBJ1-4
V: TRBV28
CDR3: CASTPPGTGVHEKLFF
DNA: TGTGCCAGCACCCCTCCCGGGACAGGGGTTCATGAAAAACTGTTTTTT

D: NA
size: NA
J: TRBJ1-1
V: TRBV27
CDR3: CASSLGRENTEAFF
DNA: TGTGCCAGCAGTTTAGGCAGGGAGAACACTGAAGCTTTCTTT

D: NA
size: NA
J: TRBJ2-7
V: TRBV18
CDR3: CASSPRDGISYEQYF
DNA: TGTGCCAGCTCACCCCGGGACGGAATATCCTACGAGCAGTACTTC

D: NA
size: NA
J: TRBJ2-7
V: TRBV28
CDR3: CASSFGQGGKYF
DNA: TGTGCCAGCAGTTTTGGCCAGGGCGGAAAGTACTTC

D: TRBD2
size: NA
J: TRBJ2-7
V: TRBV5-1
CDR3: CASSLGTSGTGYEQYF
DNA: TGCGCCAGCAGCTTGGGGACTAGCGGGACCGGTTACGAGCAGTACTTC

D: NA
size: NA
J: TRBJ2-7
V: TRBV18
CDR3: CASSPRQNYEQYF
DNA: TGTGCCAGCTCACCTCGACAGAACTACGAGCAGTACTTC

D: TRBD1
size: once
J: TRBJ1-1
V: TRBV7-3
CDR3: CASSLAGQANTEAFF
DNA: TGTGCCAGCAGCTTAGCAGGACAGGCAAACACTGAAGCTTTCTTT

D: NA
size: NA
J: TRBJ2-5
V: TRBV20-1
CDR3: CSATEETQYF
DNA: TGCAGTGCTACGGAAGAGACCCAGTACTTC

D: NA
size: NA
J: TRBJ1-5
V: TRBV14
CDR3: CASSWTANQPQHF
DNA: TGTGCCAGCAGCTGGACGGCCAATCAGCCCCAGCATTTT

D: NA
size: few
J: TRBJ1-2
V: TRBV27
CDR3: CASSFAGNGYTF
DNA: TGTGCCAGCAGTTTCGCAGGGAATGGCTACACCTTC

D: NA
size: NA
J: TRBJ1-1
V: TRBV6-1
CDR3: CASSEETGSYLNTEAFF
DNA: TGTGCCAGCAGTGAAGAAACAGGGAGTTACCTGAACACTGAAGCTTTCTTT

D: NA
size: NA
J: TRBJ2-1
V: TRBV7-9
CDR3: CASSFSSYNEQFF
DNA: TGTGCCAGCAGCTTCAGCTCCTACAATGAGCAGTTCTTC

D: NA
size: NA
J: TRBJ2-7
V: TRBV9
CDR3: CASSVAGASGEGASEQYF
DNA: TGTGCCAGCAGCGTAGCGGGGGCTAGCGGCGAAGGGGCCTCCGAGCAGTACTTC

D: TRBD2
size: NA
J: TRBJ2-5
V: TRBV7-2
CDR3: CASSLGLAGGETQYF
DNA: TGTGCCAGCAGCTTAGGACTAGCGGGAGGAGAGACCCAGTACTTC

D: TRBD2
size: NA
J: TRBJ2-7
V: TRBV5-1
CDR3: CASSSLAGGFPRYF
DNA: TGCGCCAGCAGCTCCCTGGCGGGAGGATTTCCCAGGTACTTC

D: TRBD1
size: NA
J: TRBJ1-4
V: TRBV19
CDR3: CASSQQGGNEKLFF
DNA: TGTGCCAGTAGTCAACAGGGGGGAAATGAAAAACTGTTTTTT

D: NA
size: once
J: TRBJ1-2
V: TRBV28
CDR3: CASSLSQDYGYTF
DNA: TGTGCCAGCAGTTTAAGTCAGGACTATGGCTACACCTTC

D: TRBD1
size: NA
J: TRBJ2-5
V: TRBV19
CDR3: CASSGTGGSGTQYF
DNA: TGTGCCAGTAGTGGGACAGGGGGTAGCGGGACCCAGTACTTC

D: NA
size: NA
J: TRBJ2-3
V: TRBV2
CDR3: CASSVVRRDSDTQYF
DNA: TGTGCCAGCAGTGTAGTACGCAGGGACTCAGATACGCAGTATTTT